Reported below is one TCR beta chain. The data were obtained in a study of Ad26.COV2.S vaccination and SARS-CoV-2 variants. Study-wide background: Doses of Ad26.COV2.S were injected into muscle once or twice, 56 days apart.

Treatment here: 15 to 20 received Ad26.COV2.S at low or high dose, single or two shots; about 5 received placebo; per-sample allocation not given. Sample collection was performed on day 63 after the first vaccine or placebo injection. Clones were read by immunoSEQ multiplex PCR, and TCRdb kept only the in-frame ones, dropping some. The table shows hundreds of thousands of clones, with 75% to 95% occurring only once. The CDR3 has 16 residues. V shed 4 bases and J 10 bases; nucleotides not matched to a gene: 10. Looked up from germline, CDR1 is SGHTA and CDR2 is FQGNSA. The chain couples TRBV7-2 to TRBJ2-1; 13 bases match TRBD2. Sequenced here: peripheral blood, sampled in a trial of Ad26.COV2.S vaccine versus placebo. The origin of this receptor is a person between 18 and 65 years old who received the Ad26.COV2.S COVID-19 vaccine or a placebo. This chain's CDR3 is CASSSRLAGGFSEQFF. As DNA, the CDR3 is TGTGCCAGCAGCTCACGACTAGCGGGAGGATTTAGCGAGCAGTTCTTC.